Shown below are 28 T cell receptor beta chains from a single sample sequenced in a study of blood T cell repertoires in COVID-19. The data were produced by immunoSEQ multiplex PCR, yet TCRdb's version contains in-frame clones alone and is incomplete. The data contain tens of thousands of clones, around 89% of them singletons. The specimen sequenced was peripheral blood. The receptors derive from a man aged 70 or older with active or convalescent COVID-19.

This clone occurred a few times. This chain links TRBV5-1 with TRBJ1-3, with TRBD1 matching 8 bases. Per the germline V gene, CDR1 is SGHRS and CDR2 is YFSETQ. V shed 3 bases and J 0 bases; nucleotides not matched to a gene: 8. This CDR3 comprises 17 residues. CDR3 sequence: CASSSLMTGVSGNTIYF. The CDR3 DNA follows: TGCGCCAGCAGCTCCTTAATGACAGGGGTCTCTGGAAACACCATATATTTT.

The CDR3 spells CASSSMSGSRVEAFF. The CDR3 nucleotides are TGTGCCAGCAGTTCAATGTCGGGATCACGGGTTGAAGCTTTCTTT. The rearrangement links TRBV27 to TRBJ1-1, with D unresolved. Germline V gives CDR1 MNHEY, CDR2 SMNVEV (reference sequence). There are 15 residues in the CDR3. Trimming shortened V by 4 bases and J by 7 bases, and 19 bases separated the two germline ends.

The chain combines TRBV30 with TRBJ1-1; 8 bases agree with TRBD1. The germline V gene has CDR1 GTSNPN and CDR2 SVGIG (reference sequence). J was trimmed by 6 bases and V by 3 bases; bases with no gene match: 3. The CDR3 loop spans 12 amino acids. CDR3 amino acids: CAWSPGGSEAFF. As DNA, the CDR3 is TGTGCCTGGAGCCCAGGGGGCTCTGAAGCTTTCTTT.

This chain uses TRBV3-1 (or the pseudogene TRBV3-2) with TRBJ2-4; 7 positions agree with TRBD1. Germline V gene lookup returns CDR1 LGHDT and CDR2 YNNKEL (reference sequence). This CDR3 has 18 residues. After removal of 0 bases from V and 1 base from J, the junction contained 9 bases not matched to a gene. CDR3 nucleotide sequence: TGTGCCAGCAGCCAAGAAGGGGGCCCCGTAAGGGCCAAAAACATTCAGTACTTC. It yields the protein CASSQEGGPVRAKNIQYF.

The chain joins TRBV5-1 to TRBJ2-3, with TRBD2 matching over 12 bases. The CDR3 totals 18 residues. The V gene's germline CDR1 is SGHRS and CDR2 YFSETQ. Trimming took 0 bases from V and 2 from J; bases not matched to a gene: 7. For the CDR3, the DNA is TGCGCCAGCAGCTTGGCTAGCGGGGGGGCATTTCTCACAGATACGCAGTATTTT. This encodes CASSLASGGAFLTDTQYF.

The genes are TRBV7-6 and TRBJ2-2; TRBD2 agrees at 14 bases. CDR1 is SGHVS, CDR2 FNYEAQ, per germline. Trimming at V came to 5 bases and at J to 1 base, leaving 6 bases not matched to a gene. This CDR3 contains 18 residues. CDR3 loop: CASSPRLAGGLNTGELFF. Written as DNA, the CDR3 is TGTGCCAGCAGCCCCAGACTAGCGGGGGGGCTGAACACCGGGGAGCTGTTTTTT.

The rearrangement joins TRBV28 to TRBJ2-7, with D perhaps TRBD1 (6 bases). The V gene's germline CDR1 is MDHEN and CDR2 SYDVKM. Trimming left V 5 bases short and J 3 bases short, with 17 bases between. This CDR3 has 15 residues. CDR3 in DNA: TGTGCCAGCAGTCAAAGCTTGACAGGCAACTACGAGCAGTACTTC. Encoded protein: CASSQSLTGNYEQYF.

This sequence joins TRBV18 and TRBJ1-4; D remains unclear. The CDR3 spans 15 residues. Trimming left V 8 bases short and J 3 bases short, with 16 bases between. Germline CDR1 is KGHSH and CDR2 is LQKENI. The CDR3 DNA sequence: TGTGCCAGCCTGAGGGATCGGCAATCTAATGAAAAACTGTTTTTT. Protein: CASLRDRQSNEKLFF.

This clone has just one count. This rearrangement joins TRBV14 to TRBJ2-1; D is possibly TRBD1 (5 bases). The CDR3 contains 14 residues. CDR1 SGHDN and CDR2 FVKESK come from the germline V gene. V was pared by 0 bases and J by 8 bases, with 11 bases between. CDR3 region: CASSQDNRPHEQFF. CDR3 nucleotide sequence: TGTGCCAGCAGCCAAGATAACAGGCCTCATGAGCAGTTCTTC.

The gene calls are TRBV7-8 and TRBJ2-7, with D perhaps TRBD2 (6 bases). This CDR3 region has 14 residues. Germline CDR1 is SGHVS and CDR2 is FQNEAQ. The V end lost 6 bases, the J end lost 0 bases, and 12 bases lay between the germline ends. The CDR3 coding sequence is TGTGCCAGCAGTTATAGCGGCAGCTCCTACGAGCAGTACTTC. Translation gives CASSYSGSSYEQYF.

This clone was seen a single time. The J gene is TRBJ1-5, the V gene TRBV23-1; D is unresolved. TRBV23-1 is reported as an ORF; its role is uncertain. V lost 3 bases, J lost 5 bases, and 17 bases lay in between. The CDR3 consists of 16 residues. The CDR3 nucleotides are TGCGCCAGCAGTCACAATTACCCGGGGTCCTATCAGCCCCAGCATTTT. Translated, it gives CASSHNYPGSYQPQHF.

The chain recombines TRBV20-1 with TRBJ2-4; 8 nucleotides match TRBD1. Looked up from germline, CDR1 is DFQATT and CDR2 is SNEGSKA (reference sequence). The CDR3 runs 18 residues. V gave up 3 bases and J gave up 0 bases; unmatched junction bases: 13. As DNA, the CDR3 is TGCAGTGCTAGTCCCCCCACAGGGGGTATGTCAGCCAAAAACATTCAGTACTTC. It is translated as CSASPPTGGMSAKNIQYF.

CDR3 coding DNA: TGTGCCAGCAGTTCCTTAAATGGGGCGTATGGCAATCAGCCCCAGCATTTT. Translated: CASSSLNGAYGNQPQHF. The V and J genes are TRBV28 and TRBJ1-5, with a weak D call TRBD1 (5 bases). This CDR3 has 17 amino acids. Germline loops: CDR1 MDHEN, CDR2 SYDVKM. The V and J ends lost 4 bases and 2 bases respectively, with 18 bases between them. Full variable domain (remainder filled in from reference TRBV28 and TRBJ1-5): DVKVTQSSRYLVKRTGEKVFLECVQDMDHENMFWYRQDPGLGLRLIYFSYDVKMKEKGDIPEGYSVSREKKERFSLILESASTNQTSMYLCASSSLNGAYGNQPQHFGDGTRLSIL.

This clone has only one observation. The chain links TRBV7-6 to TRBJ2-5; D is ambiguous. Germline CDR1 reads SGHVS; CDR2 reads FNYEAQ. V was cut by 2 bases and J by 3 bases, with 19 bases left in between. This CDR3 has 17 amino acids. The CDR3 DNA reads TGTGCCAGCAGCTTATTCGAGGCGGTAGAGAAGGAAGAGACCCAGTACTTC. This encodes CASSLFEAVEKEETQYF.

This sequence joins TRBV18 and TRBJ1-6; D perhaps matches TRBD1 (6 bases). Trimming stripped 6 bases from V and 14 bases from J, with 14 bases between. CDR1 is KGHSH, CDR2 LQKENI, per germline. The CDR3 is 12 residues long. CDR3 loop: CASSIRGETLHF. The CDR3 DNA sequence: TGTGCCAGCTCGATCAGGGGTGAGACCCTCCACTTT.

V gene TRBV6-4 combines with J gene TRBJ2-1, with D tentatively TRBD1 (6 bases). The V and J ends lost 2 bases and 5 bases respectively, with 13 bases between them. CDR3 size: 15 residues. Germline V gives CDR1 MRHNA, CDR2 SNTAGT. The DNA of the CDR3 is TGTGCCAGCAGTGACCAGGCAGGGGCGGACAATGAGCAGTTCTTC. This sequence encodes CASSDQAGADNEQFF.

The J gene is TRBJ2-3, the V gene TRBV7-9; the match to TRBD2 covers 11 bases. CDR3 length: 16 residues. Per the germline V gene, CDR1 is SEHNR and CDR2 is FQNEAQ (reference sequence). J was trimmed by 1 base and V by 5 bases; bases with no gene match: 5. CDR3 in amino acids: CASSRIAGGGTDTQYF. The CDR3 DNA reads as TGTGCCAGCAGCCGTATAGCGGGGGGGGGCACAGATACGCAGTATTTT.

In DNA form, the CDR3 reads TGTGCCAGCAGCGGGCACATCGACTCCTACGAGCAGTACTTC. Encoded protein: CASSGHIDSYEQYF. This rearrangement joins TRBV9 to TRBJ2-7; no reliable D call. CDR3 length: 14 amino acids. Trimming pared 3 bases from V and 0 bases from J, leaving 10 bases between. Germline V gene data show CDR1 as SGDLS and CDR2 as YYNGEE.

V gene TRBV28 combines with J gene TRBJ1-5, with 9 positions matching TRBD1. This CDR3 is 16 amino acids long. CDR1 and CDR2 (germline): MDHEN, SYDVKM. V was clipped by 6 bases and J by 6 bases; unmatched bases: 12. The CDR3 is CASSRLGTGLGQPQHF. As DNA, the CDR3 is TGTGCCAGCAGCCGTCTCGGGACAGGGTTGGGTCAGCCCCAGCATTTT.

There are many counts of this clone. V is TRBV3-1 (or the pseudogene TRBV3-2) and J is TRBJ2-1, with 8 positions matching TRBD1. V was pared by 5 bases and J by 4 bases, with 4 bases of the junction left unmatched. The germline CDR1 and CDR2 sequences are LGHDT and YNNKEL (reference sequence). CDR3 size: 14 residues. Here the CDR3 DNA reads TGTGCCAGCAGCGACCGACAGGGGTACAATGAGCAGTTCTTC. It specifies CASSDRQGYNEQFF.

J is TRBJ2-5 and V is TRBV30, with TRBD2 identical over 11 bases. The CDR3 sequence is 14 residues long. The V and J ends lost 5 bases and 4 bases, in that order; junction bases with no gene match: 6. Germline values: CDR1 GTSNPN, CDR2 SVGIG (reference sequence). As DNA, the CDR3 is TGTGCCTGGTCCGGGACTAGCGGACTAGAGACCCAGTACTTC. It codes for CAWSGTSGLETQYF. The whole variable domain, remainder taken from reference TRBV30 and TRBJ2-5, is SQTIHQWPATLVQPVGSPLSLECTVEGTSNPNLYWYRQAAGRGLQLLFYSVGIGQISSEVPQNLSASRPQDRQFILSSKKLLLSDSGFYLCAWSGTSGLETQYFGPGTRLLVL.

The chain combines TRBV5-1 with TRBJ2-7, with a weak D call TRBD1 (5 bases). From germline, CDR1 is SGHRS and CDR2 YFSETQ. This CDR3 contains 14 residues. V dropped 6 bases and J dropped 3 bases, with 16 bases sitting between them. The CDR3 region is CASTFRQINYEQYF. CDR3 nucleotides: TGCGCCAGCACTTTCCGACAGATTAACTACGAGCAGTACTTC.

This CDR3 is CAITSGAGGRNEQFF. Here the CDR3 DNA reads TGTGCCATCACCAGCGGGGCGGGGGGTAGGAATGAGCAGTTCTTC. The gene calls are TRBV10-3 and TRBJ2-1, with TRBD2 identical over 8 bases. CDR1 ENHRY and CDR2 SYGVKD come from the germline V gene. The CDR3 runs 15 residues. J was trimmed by 7 bases and V by 7 bases; bases with no gene match: 12.

J is TRBJ1-3 and V is TRBV7-6; D is unclear. Trimming pared 2 bases from V and 0 bases from J, leaving 14 bases between. CDR3 length: 17 amino acids. CDR1 and CDR2 (germline): SGHVS, FNYEAQ. CDR3 nucleotides: TGTGCCAGCAGCTTAAATGGTCGGTCTCGCTCTGGAAACACCATATATTTT. Its protein is CASSLNGRSRSGNTIYF.

The chain combines TRBV5-4 with TRBJ2-3; no clear D gene. Germline V lookup: CDR1 SGHNT, CDR2 YYREEE (reference sequence). The CDR3 spans 14 residues. Trimming stripped 2 bases from V and 2 bases from J, with 9 bases between. The CDR3 DNA is TGTGCCAGCAGCTTAGATACAGACACAGATACGCAGTATTTT. Its translation is CASSLDTDTDTQYF.

In its sample, this clone was seen a few times. The chain carries TRBV5-6 and TRBJ1-1; D may be TRBD1 (5 bases). This CDR3 is built from 13 residues. The V end lost 4 bases, the J end lost 11 bases, and 18 bases lay between the germline ends. CDR1 SGHDT and CDR2 YYEEEE come from the germline V gene. CDR3 protein: CASSPVTSRGAFF. The CDR3 nucleotides are TGTGCCAGCAGCCCAGTGACTTCCCGGGGGGCTTTCTTT.

This chain joins TRBV6-2 or TRBV6-3 and TRBJ2-1, with 15 bases that match TRBD2. V trimming: 5 bases; J trimming: 7 bases; junction bases outside the gene matches: 6. The CDR3 has 16 amino acids. Germline V gene data show CDR1 as MNHEY and CDR2 as SVGEGT. CDR3 in amino acids: CASSRRTSGGANEQFF. CDR3 bases: TGTGCCAGCAGTCGCCGGACTAGCGGGGGGGCTAATGAGCAGTTCTTC.

The V call is TRBV18, the J call TRBJ2-2, with a weak D call TRBD1 (6 bases). The CDR3 runs 17 residues. Germline V CDR1 and CDR2: KGHSH, LQKENI. Deletions cut 3 bases from V and 6 bases from J, with 20 bases between. The CDR3 reads CASSPRFSGVIPGELFF. CDR3 DNA: TGTGCCAGCTCACCGAGATTTTCAGGGGTTATACCCGGGGAGCTGTTTTTT.